This is a list of T cell receptor beta chains from one sample in a study of CD8+ T cells in alopecia areata. The data were produced by immunoSEQ multiplex PCR, yet TCRdb's version contains in-frame clones alone and is incomplete. The table lists over 150,000 clones, 60% to 75% of them singletons. Sequences were derived from CD4+ T cells sorted from blood, sampled at week 24, from a patient treated with tofacitinib. Receptor source: a human donor with alopecia areata. The CDR3 runs from the conserved cysteine through the conserved F or W. Clone sizes are given selectively: once, few, many, or a class where the clone is expanded.

v_call clone_size cdr3_length cdr3_aa
TRBV7-9 - 13 CASSLVGGNEQYF
TRBV5-4 few 14 CASRRPGAELGYTF
TRBV29-1 - 13 CSVLGRFSETQYF
TRBV7-2 few 16 CASSVSGGAISDTQYF
TRBV2 - 14 CASSESRFGDEAFF
TRBV25-1 - 12 CASRAGGYGYTF
TRBV7-9 many 14 CASSAQQGNTEAFF
TRBV6-5 few 12 CASSRDRRTQYF
TRBV29-1 - 12 CSVVGGAETQYF
TRBV29-1 - 13 CSVGTALNTEAFF
TRBV29-1 few 12 CSVDRGHTEAFF
TRBV19 - 13 CASRGQGHGGYTF
TRBV30 few 14 CAWRTPGQYQPQHF
TRBV6-5 - 16 CASSYSRGAYNSPLHF
TRBV9 once 16 CASSVDVRGLQETQYF
TRBV11-2 - 13 CASSLSNGDTQYF
TRBV20-1 - 10 CSAGGQGQYF
TRBV2 - 14 CASRATGYNSPLHF
TRBV29-1 once 15 CSVGKGLAGDTEAFF
TRBV29-1 - 12 CSVSFNTDTQYF
TRBV30 few 13 CAWSRDRDYEQYF
TRBV7-9 - 13 CASSFYLRSEAFF
TRBV12-5 - 16 CASAQGMGTELNEQFF